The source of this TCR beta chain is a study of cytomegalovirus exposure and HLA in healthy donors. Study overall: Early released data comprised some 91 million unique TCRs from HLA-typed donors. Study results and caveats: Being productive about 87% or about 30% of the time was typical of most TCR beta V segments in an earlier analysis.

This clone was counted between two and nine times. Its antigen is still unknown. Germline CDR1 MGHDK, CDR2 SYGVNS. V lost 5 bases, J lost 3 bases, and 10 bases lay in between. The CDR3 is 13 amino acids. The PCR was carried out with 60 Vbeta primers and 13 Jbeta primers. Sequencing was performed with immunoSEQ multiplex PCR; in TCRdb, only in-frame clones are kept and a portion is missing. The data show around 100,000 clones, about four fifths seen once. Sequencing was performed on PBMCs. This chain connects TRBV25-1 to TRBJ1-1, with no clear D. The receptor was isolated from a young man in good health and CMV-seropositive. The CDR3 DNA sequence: TGTGCCAGCAGTCGTTGGGGAGACACTGAAGCTTTCTTT. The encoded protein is CASSRWGDTEAFF.